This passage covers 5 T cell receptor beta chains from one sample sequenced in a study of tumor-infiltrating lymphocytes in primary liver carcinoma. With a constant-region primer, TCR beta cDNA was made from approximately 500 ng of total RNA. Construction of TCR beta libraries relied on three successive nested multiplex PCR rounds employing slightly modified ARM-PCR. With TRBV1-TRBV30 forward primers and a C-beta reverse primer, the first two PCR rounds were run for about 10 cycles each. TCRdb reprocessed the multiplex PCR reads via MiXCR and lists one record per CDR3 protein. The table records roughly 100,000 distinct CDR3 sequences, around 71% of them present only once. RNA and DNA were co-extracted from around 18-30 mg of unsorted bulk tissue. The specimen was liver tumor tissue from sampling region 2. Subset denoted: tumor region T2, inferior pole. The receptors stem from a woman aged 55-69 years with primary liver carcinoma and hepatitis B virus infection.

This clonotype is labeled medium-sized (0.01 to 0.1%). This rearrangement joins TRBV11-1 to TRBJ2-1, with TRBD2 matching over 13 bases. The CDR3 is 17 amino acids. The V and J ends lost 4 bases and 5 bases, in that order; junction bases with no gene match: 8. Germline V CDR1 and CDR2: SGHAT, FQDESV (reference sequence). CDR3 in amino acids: CASSSTSGRARDNEQFF. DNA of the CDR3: TGTGCCAGCAGCTCAACTAGCGGGAGGGCCCGTGACAATGAGCAGTTCTTC. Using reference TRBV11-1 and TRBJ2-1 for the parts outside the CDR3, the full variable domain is EAEVAQSPRYKITEKSQAVAFWCDPISGHATLYWYRQILGQGPELLVQFQDESVVDDSQLPKDRFSAERLKGVDSTLKIQPAELGDSAMYLCASSSTSGRARDNEQFFGPGTRLTVL.

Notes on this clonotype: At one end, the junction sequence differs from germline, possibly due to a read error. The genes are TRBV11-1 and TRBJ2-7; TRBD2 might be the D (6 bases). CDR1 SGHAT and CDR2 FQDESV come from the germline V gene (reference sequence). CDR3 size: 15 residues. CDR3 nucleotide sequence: TGTGCCAGCAGCCCTAGGATAGCAGGACTACGCGAGCAATACTTC. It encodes CASSPRIAGLREQYF.

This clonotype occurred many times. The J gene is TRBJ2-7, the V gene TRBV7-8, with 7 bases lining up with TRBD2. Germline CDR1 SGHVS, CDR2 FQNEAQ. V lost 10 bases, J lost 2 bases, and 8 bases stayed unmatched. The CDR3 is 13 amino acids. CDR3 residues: CANPLAHPYEQYF. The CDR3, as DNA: TGTGCCAACCCACTAGCGCACCCCTACGAGCAGTACTTC.

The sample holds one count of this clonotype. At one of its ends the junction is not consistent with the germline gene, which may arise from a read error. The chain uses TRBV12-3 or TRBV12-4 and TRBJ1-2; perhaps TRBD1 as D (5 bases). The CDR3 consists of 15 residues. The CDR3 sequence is CASSSGQITYYDYTF. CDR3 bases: TGTGCCAGCAGTTCGGGGCAGATAACGTACTATGACTACACCTTC.

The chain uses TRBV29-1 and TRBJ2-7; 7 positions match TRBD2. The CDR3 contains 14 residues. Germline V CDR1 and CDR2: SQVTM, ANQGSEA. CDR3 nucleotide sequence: TGCCGCTTTGTGAGGACTAGGGATACCTACGAGCAGTACTTC. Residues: CRFVRTRDTYEQYF.